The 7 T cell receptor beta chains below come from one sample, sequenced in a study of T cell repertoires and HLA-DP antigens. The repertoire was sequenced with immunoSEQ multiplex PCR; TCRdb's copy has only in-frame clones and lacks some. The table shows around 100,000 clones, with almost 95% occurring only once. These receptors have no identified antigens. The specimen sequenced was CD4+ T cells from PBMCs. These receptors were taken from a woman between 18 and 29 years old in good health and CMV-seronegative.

This CDR3 reads CASSSPPGGQGSRDSYNEQFF. For the CDR3, the DNA is TGTGCCAGCAGTTCACCCCCGGGGGGACAGGGATCAAGAGACTCCTACAATGAGCAGTTCTTC. The rearrangement links TRBV28 to TRBJ2-1; 9 bases align to TRBD1. In germline, CDR1 is MDHEN, CDR2 SYDVKM. The ends lost 4 bases at V and 0 bases at J; junction bases unmatched: 19. The CDR3 has 21 residues.

CDR3 sequence: CASSPSMGAGANVLTF. CDR3 DNA: TGTGCCAGTAGTCCCTCGATGGGGGCCGGGGCCAACGTCCTGACTTTC. V gene TRBV19 combines with J gene TRBJ2-6, with D perhaps TRBD1 (6 bases). V was pared by 5 bases and J by 4 bases, with 15 bases between. Germline assignment: CDR1 LNHDA and CDR2 SQIVND (reference sequence). CDR3 size: 16 residues.

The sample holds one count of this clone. The CDR3: CASSLVAGSDEQYF. The CDR3 DNA reads as TGCGCCAGCAGCTTGGTAGCGGGGTCTGACGAGCAGTACTTC. The chain uses TRBV5-1 and TRBJ2-7; 8 bases are shared with TRBD2. The CDR3 is 14 amino acids. The germline V gene has CDR1 SGHRS and CDR2 YFSETQ. V shed 0 bases, J shed 5 bases, and the junction held 4 bases outside the gene matches.

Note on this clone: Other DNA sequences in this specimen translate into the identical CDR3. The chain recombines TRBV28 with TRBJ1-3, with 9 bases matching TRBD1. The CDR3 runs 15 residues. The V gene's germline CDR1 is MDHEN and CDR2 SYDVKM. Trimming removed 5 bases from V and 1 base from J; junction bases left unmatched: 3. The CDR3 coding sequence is TGTGCCAGCAGTCTGACAGGGGGGTCTGGAAACACCATATATTTT. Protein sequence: CASSLTGGSGNTIYF. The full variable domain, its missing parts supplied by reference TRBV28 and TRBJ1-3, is DVKVTQSSRYLVKRTGEKVFLECVQDMDHENMFWYRQDPGLGLRLIYFSYDVKMKEKGDIPEGYSVSREKKERFSLILESASTNQTSMYLCASSLTGGSGNTIYFGEGSWLTVV.

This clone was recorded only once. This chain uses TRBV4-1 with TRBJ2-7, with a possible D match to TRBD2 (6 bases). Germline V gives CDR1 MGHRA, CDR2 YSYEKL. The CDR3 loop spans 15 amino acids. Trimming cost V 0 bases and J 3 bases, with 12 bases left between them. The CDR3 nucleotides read TGCGCCAGCAGCCAAGATTTAGCGGTGTTCTACGAGCAGTACGTC. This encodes CASSQDLAVFYEQYV.

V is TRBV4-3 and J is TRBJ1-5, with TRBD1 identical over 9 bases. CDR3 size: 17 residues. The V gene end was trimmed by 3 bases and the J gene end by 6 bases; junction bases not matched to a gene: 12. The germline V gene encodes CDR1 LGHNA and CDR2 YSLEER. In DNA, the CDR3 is TGCGCCAGCAGCCACCCACACAGGGGGCGGTCCCGTCAGCCCCAGCATTTT. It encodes CASSHPHRGRSRQPQHF.

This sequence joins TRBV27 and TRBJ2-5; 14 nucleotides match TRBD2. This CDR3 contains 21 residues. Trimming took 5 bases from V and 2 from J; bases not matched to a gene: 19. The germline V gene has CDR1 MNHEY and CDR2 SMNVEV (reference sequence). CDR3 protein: CASSPPRAPGLAGVGQETQYF. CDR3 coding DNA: TGTGCCAGCAGTCCTCCGAGAGCGCCGGGACTAGCGGGAGTGGGGCAAGAGACCCAGTACTTC.